In this sample, the clone carrying this T cell receptor beta chain turned up many times. The antigen is undetermined. These data come from a study of neurological immune-mediated disorders. General observations from the study: Across subjects, no CDR3 amino acid sequence appeared in expanded clones of more than one subject, a finding that suggested private repertoires in all groups.

CDR3 length: 15 residues. Germline trimming cut 2 bases from V and 6 bases from J; bases unmatched to any gene: 6. CDR1 ENHRY and CDR2 SYGVKD come from the germline V gene. cDNA synthesis was performed by 5'RACE with 10-nucleotide random UMIs. A single record per CDR3 protein comes from TCRdb applying MiXCR to the 5' RACE reads. Here the sample spans 20,000 to 30,000 distinct CDR3 sequences, around 15% being singletons. The chain employs TRBV10-3 and TRBJ2-1; 8 positions agree with TRBD2. Sequenced sample: PBMCs. This TCR came from a woman aged 40 to 49 with HTLV-1-associated myelopathy (HAM/TSP). In DNA form, the CDR3 reads TGTGCCATCAGTGAGGCGGGGGGCCTCGGCAATGAGCAGTTCTTC. Translating it yields CAISEAGGLGNEQFF.